This T cell receptor beta chain was sequenced for a study of blood T cell repertoires in COVID-19. Looking at the study overall: PBMCs, B-cell-depleted T cells, or T cells were the source of the cDNA or gDNA that made up the material.

The CDR3 consists of 13 residues. CDR1 is LNHDA and CDR2 is SQIVND in the germline V gene (reference sequence). The germline V and J ends were trimmed by 1 base and 3 bases, with 6 bases remaining between them. In the source study's methods: It was from reference gene primer amplification that nucleated cell counts were estimated. Measured with immunoSEQ multiplex PCR; TCRdb has only the in-frame clones, and not every one. V and J calls and clone size are given by that table; D and trimming were obtained from the DNA. The table records 39,000 or so clones, around 82% of them present only once. The source of this sequence is a middle-aged man with active or convalescent COVID-19. The chain is built from TRBV19 and TRBJ1-1; TRBD1 is a possible D gene (5 bases). Input material: peripheral blood. Written as DNA, the CDR3 is TGTGCCAGTAGTATAGTAGGGGACACTGAAGCTTTCTTT. Protein product: CASSIVGDTEAFF. Together with reference TRBV19 and TRBJ1-1, the CDR3 gives the full variable domain: DGGITQSPKYLFRKEGQNVTLSCEQNLNHDAMYWYRQDPGQGLRLIYYSQIVNDFQKGDIAEGYSVSREKKESFPLTVTSAQKNPTAFYLCASSIVGDTEAFFGQGTRLTVV.